One and the same sample provided the 30 T cell receptor beta chains below, sequenced in a study of STAT5B mutations in CD4+ large granular lymphocyte leukemia. Some clones are missing from TCRdb's copy, which holds only in-frame ones; the method was immunoSEQ multiplex PCR. Among 30,000 to 35,000 clones listed, 81% were seen once. What was sequenced was CD4+ T cells from blood buffy coats. These receptors were collected from a human donor in good health.

This chain joins TRBV7-3 and TRBJ1-1; the D gene is possibly TRBD1 (5 bases). Germline loops: CDR1 SGHTA, CDR2 FQGTGA. This CDR3 is built from 14 residues. V gave up 0 bases and J gave up 1 base, with 6 bases separating them. The CDR3 reads CASSLTGANTEAFF. Written as DNA, the CDR3 is TGTGCCAGCAGCTTAACAGGGGCGAACACTGAAGCTTTCTTT.

The chain joins TRBV11-2 to TRBJ1-4, with D possibly matching TRBD1 (6 bases). Germline-derived CDR1 and CDR2 are SGHAT and FQNNGV. The CDR3 spans 14 residues. Trimming stripped 5 bases from V and 8 bases from J, with 15 bases between. The CDR3 DNA is TGTGCCAGCAGCCGCAGGGGTTCGGGGGAAAAACTGTTTTTT. This encodes CASSRRGSGEKLFF. The full variable domain, in which reference TRBV11-2 and TRBJ1-4 provide the parts outside the CDR3, is EAGVAQSPRYKIIEKRQSVAFWCNPISGHATLYWYQQILGQGPKLLIQFQNNGVVDDSQLPKDRFSAERLKGVDSTLKIQPAKLEDSAVYLCASSRRGSGEKLFFGSGTQLSVL.

V is TRBV19 and J is TRBJ1-5, with 7 bases fitting TRBD1. The ends lost 3 bases at V and 0 bases at J; junction bases unmatched: 8. The germline gives CDR1 LNHDA, CDR2 SQIVND (reference sequence). The CDR3 sequence is 17 residues long. This CDR3 is CASSMDSGTDSNQPQHF. CDR3 bases: TGTGCCAGTAGTATGGATTCCGGGACAGATAGCAATCAGCCCCAGCATTTT.

CDR3 DNA: TGTGCTAGTGGTTTGACCGGGCCACCGGGAGGAGCTTATGAAAAACTGTTTTTT. Translating it yields CASGLTGPPGGAYEKLFF. The chain is built from TRBV12-5 and TRBJ1-4; D remains ambiguous. Germline CDR1 and CDR2: LGHNT and FRNRAP. The germline V and J ends were trimmed by 2 bases and 6 bases, with 22 bases remaining between them. The CDR3 contains 18 residues.

This clone has a handful of counts. V usage is TRBV19 and J usage is TRBJ2-7, with 9 bases identical to TRBD1. V shed 2 bases, J shed 3 bases, and the junction held 2 bases outside the gene matches. CDR1 LNHDA and CDR2 SQIVND come from the germline V gene (reference sequence). CDR3 length: 14 amino acids. The CDR3 is CASSIQTGGYEQYF. The CDR3 DNA is TGTGCCAGTAGTATACAGACAGGGGGCTACGAGCAGTACTTC. Looking up the rest from reference TRBV19 and TRBJ2-7 gives the full variable domain: DGGITQSPKYLFRKEGQNVTLSCEQNLNHDAMYWYRQDPGQGLRLIYYSQIVNDFQKGDIAEGYSVSREKKESFPLTVTSAQKNPTAFYLCASSIQTGGYEQYFGPGTRLTVT.

The chain joins TRBV5-4 to TRBJ2-5, with D perhaps given as TRBD1 or TRBD2 (5 bases each). Per germline, CDR1 SGHNT and CDR2 YYREEE (reference sequence). This CDR3 is 17 amino acids long. V lost 6 bases to trimming and J lost 0 bases, with 21 bases between them. For the CDR3, the DNA is TGTGCCAGCACCTCCAACCCGGGGCTCCTTTACCAAGAGACCCAGTACTTC. Its protein is CASTSNPGLLYQETQYF.

The V call is TRBV7-9, the J call TRBJ2-5, with D unresolved. Germline V lookup: CDR1 SEHNR, CDR2 FQNEAQ (reference sequence). Trimming removed 0 bases at V and 1 base at J, with 6 bases between. CDR3 length: 14 residues. This CDR3 is CASSLAEFQETQYF. The CDR3 DNA is TGTGCCAGCAGCTTAGCGGAGTTCCAAGAGACCCAGTACTTC.

The CDR3 loop reads CATSPLAGGVNEQFF. CDR3 in DNA: TGTGCCACCAGCCCTCTTGCGGGAGGGGTCAATGAGCAGTTCTTC. The rearrangement links TRBV15 to TRBJ2-1; 9 nucleotides align to TRBD2. The CDR3 has 15 residues. With V trimmed by 5 bases and J by 6 bases, 8 bases remained unmatched. Germline CDR1 and CDR2: LNHNV and YYDKDF (reference sequence).

This clone has only one observation. V gene TRBV29-1 combines with J gene TRBJ2-5; 8 positions match TRBD2. CDR3 length equals 13 residues. CDR1 is SQVTM, CDR2 ANQGSEA, per germline. V lost 7 bases to trimming and J lost 5 bases; unmatched junction nucleotides: 9. The CDR3 DNA sequence: TGCAGCGCGGGGAGTACGGGGGGGGAGACCCAGTACTTC. Protein product: CSAGSTGGETQYF.

This clone was detected only once. The CDR3 nucleotides read TGTGCCAGCAGCTTGGCCGAAAACAGGGGGGGAAACACCATATATTTT. It encodes CASSLAENRGGNTIYF. The genes are TRBV5-4 and TRBJ1-3; 8 bases are shared with TRBD1. Germline assignment: CDR1 SGHNT and CDR2 YYREEE (reference sequence). V lost 0 bases to trimming and J lost 4 bases; unmatched junction nucleotides: 6. CDR3 length: 16 residues.

The chain combines TRBV27 with TRBJ1-1, with 9 nucleotides matching TRBD1. The CDR3 extends over 15 amino acids. The V and J ends lost 5 bases and 3 bases, in that order; junction bases with no gene match: 7. In germline, CDR1 is MNHEY, CDR2 SMNVEV (reference sequence). CDR3 coding DNA: TGTGCCAGCAGTCCACTACAGGGGGCGGACACTGAAGCTTTCTTT. The encoded protein is CASSPLQGADTEAFF.

This clone was observed a few times. The rearrangement joins TRBV19 to TRBJ2-7, with D possibly matching TRBD2 (7 bases). This CDR3 has 12 amino acids. V dropped 1 base and J dropped 8 bases, with 9 bases sitting between them. CDR1 is LNHDA and CDR2 is SQIVND in the germline V gene (reference sequence). DNA for the CDR3: TGTGCCAGTAGTATAGCGGGGGGCCAGCAGTACTTC. This gives the protein CASSIAGGQQYF.

This chain links TRBV6-5 with TRBJ2-7; 11 bases are shared with TRBD2. Germline V CDR1 and CDR2: MNHEY, SVGAGI. The CDR3 is made up of 15 amino acids. V was clipped by 6 bases and J by 0 bases; unmatched bases: 4. DNA of the CDR3: TGTGCCAGCAGCCCCACTAGCGGGAGCTCCTACGAGCAGTACTTC. Translation: CASSPTSGSSYEQYF.

This rearrangement joins TRBV7-9 to TRBJ2-2, with TRBD1 matching over 9 bases. The V gene end was trimmed by 2 bases and the J gene end by 7 bases; junction bases not matched to a gene: 8. CDR3 length equals 16 residues. CDR1 SEHNR and CDR2 FQNEAQ come from the germline V gene (reference sequence). CDR3 DNA: TGTGCCAGCAGCTTAAAACAGGGGGCAGGTGGCGGGGAGCTGTTTTTT. Amino acids: CASSLKQGAGGGELFF.

The J gene is TRBJ2-3, the V gene TRBV18, with 12 positions matching TRBD2. Germline CDR1 and CDR2: KGHSH and LQKENI. V dropped 1 base and J dropped 4; count of bases not matched to a gene: 6. The CDR3 extends over 17 amino acids. CDR3 in amino acids: CASSPRLAGGPADTQYF. Written as DNA, the CDR3 is TGTGCCAGCTCACCACGGCTAGCGGGAGGGCCAGCAGATACGCAGTATTTT.

In the case of this clone: The same CDR3 arises from other DNA sequences in this sample as well. The J gene is TRBJ1-5, the V gene TRBV7-9; D call uncertain. The V end lost 1 base, the J end lost 10 bases, and 8 bases lay between the germline ends. CDR1 and CDR2 from the germline V gene are SEHNR and FQNEAQ (reference sequence). There are 12 residues in the CDR3. In DNA, the CDR3 is TGTGCCAGCAGCTTAGAGGTCTCACCCCAGCATTTT. Translated, it gives CASSLEVSPQHF.

The chain employs TRBV7-3 and TRBJ2-2; TRBD2 might be the D (5 bases). Germline CDR1 is SGHTA and CDR2 is FQGTGA. V dropped 5 bases and J dropped 1 base, with 14 bases sitting between them. This CDR3 has 16 residues. DNA for the CDR3: TGTGCCAGCAGCCCCCCTGCCGGGGAGAACACCGGGGAGCTGTTTTTT. Its protein product is CASSPPAGENTGELFF.

This clone was observed a handful of times. V gene TRBV18 combines with J gene TRBJ2-1, with 9 bases matching TRBD2. Germline lookup yields CDR1 KGHSH and CDR2 LQKENI. The CDR3 has 16 residues. With 5 bases clipped from V and 4 bases from J, the junction kept 9 bases outside the gene matches. As DNA, the CDR3 is TGTGCCAGCTCATCCGAGAGACTAGCGGCTTACAATGAGCAGTTCTTC. Protein sequence: CASSSERLAAYNEQFF.

The chain uses TRBV6-1 and TRBJ2-3, with a tentative D call TRBD1 (6 bases). The CDR3 runs to 15 residues. Per the germline V gene, CDR1 is MNHNS and CDR2 is SASEGT. Trimming removed 2 bases from V and 0 bases from J, with 9 bases in between. The CDR3 spells CASSERQGSTDTQYF. For the CDR3, the DNA is TGTGCCAGCAGTGAACGCCAGGGGAGCACAGATACGCAGTATTTT.

The chain uses TRBV7-6 and TRBJ1-1; D call uncertain. V lost 5 bases and J 0 bases, leaving 7 bases between the germline ends. CDR1 SGHVS and CDR2 FNYEAQ come from the germline V gene. The length of the CDR3 is 13 residues. In DNA, the CDR3 is TGTGCCAGCAGCAAAACGGTGAACACTGAAGCTTTCTTT. It codes for CASSKTVNTEAFF.

The V and J genes are TRBV10-2 and TRBJ2-5, with 8 bases matching TRBD2. CDR1 and CDR2 (germline): WSHSY, SAAADI. V gave up 11 bases and J gave up 6 bases; unmatched junction bases: 17. The length of the CDR3 is 15 residues. The CDR3 loop reads CAEKLAVLAGKTQYF. In DNA, the CDR3 is TGCGCCGAAAAACTAGCGGTTCTTGCGGGGAAGACCCAGTACTTC.

This clone showed up just a few times. The V call is TRBV5-1, the J call TRBJ2-1, with D unresolved. The V gene's germline CDR1 is SGHRS and CDR2 YFSETQ. The CDR3 consists of 12 residues. With 5 bases removed from V and 3 bases from J, the gap between germline ends came to 6 bases. The CDR3 DNA sequence: TGCGCCAGCAGAACGGACTACAATGAGCAGTTCTTC. It yields the protein CASRTDYNEQFF. Full variable domain (missing parts from reference TRBV5-1 and TRBJ2-1): KAGVTQTPRYLIKTRGQQVTLSCSPISGHRSVSWYQQTPGQGLQFLFEYFSETQRNKGNFPGRFSGRQFSNSRSEMNVSTLELGDSALYLCASRTDYNEQFFGPGTRLTVL.

Only one count was recorded for this clone. This sequence joins TRBV18 and TRBJ2-2; D may be TRBD2 (5 bases). The germline gives CDR1 KGHSH, CDR2 LQKENI. The V end lost 4 bases, the J end lost 6 bases, and 12 bases lay between the germline ends. There are 14 residues in the CDR3. Written as DNA, the CDR3 is TGTGCCAGCTCACGAATACTAGAGGCCGGGGAGCTGTTTTTT. As protein: CASSRILEAGELFF.

CDR3 sequence reads: CASSVAHSGNTIYF. The CDR3 bases are TGTGCCAGCAGCGTAGCGCACTCTGGAAACACCATATATTTT. This chain links TRBV9 with TRBJ1-3; D uncertain. The V and J ends lost 0 bases and 0 bases respectively, with 4 bases between them. This CDR3 is 14 amino acids long. Germline CDR1 SGDLS, CDR2 YYNGEE.

The V call is TRBV7-2, the J call TRBJ2-7; 12 bases agree with TRBD2. The CDR3 is made up of 15 amino acids. CDR1 is SGHTA and CDR2 is FQGNSA in the germline V gene. The J segment lost 3 bases and the V segment lost 6 bases, leaving 6 bases of the junction unmatched. This chain's CDR3 is CASSRTSGIVYEQYF. The CDR3 DNA reads as TGTGCCAGCAGTAGGACTAGCGGGATCGTCTACGAGCAGTACTTC.

J is TRBJ1-1 and V is TRBV28; D perhaps matches TRBD1 (5 bases). Germline values: CDR1 MDHEN, CDR2 SYDVKM. CDR3 length: 17 amino acids. V was clipped by 5 bases and J by 3 bases, with 22 bases between them. The CDR3 nucleotides are TGTGCCAGCAGTGGGGGGACCATCTATGGGGGGGACACTGAAGCTTTCTTT. Amino acid sequence: CASSGGTIYGGDTEAFF.

The chain employs TRBV6-6 and TRBJ2-5; the match to TRBD2 covers 10 bases. V shed 5 bases, J shed 5 bases, and the junction held 2 bases outside the gene matches. Germline CDR1 is MNHNY and CDR2 is SVGAGI (reference sequence). CDR3 length: 13 residues. The CDR3 region has the DNA TGTGCCAGCAGTAGGGGACTAGCGGAGACCCAGTACTTC. As protein: CASSRGLAETQYF.

The chain carries TRBV7-9 and TRBJ1-1; 7 positions match TRBD1. Germline trimming cut 1 base from V and 3 bases from J; bases unmatched to any gene: 2. Germline CDR1 reads SEHNR; CDR2 reads FQNEAQ (reference sequence). This CDR3 comprises 14 residues. CDR3 residues: CASSLVRGYTEAFF. The CDR3 region has the DNA TGTGCCAGCAGCTTAGTCAGGGGGTACACTGAAGCTTTCTTT.

V and J are TRBV10-1 and TRBJ1-5; TRBD1 is a possible D gene (6 bases). There are 19 residues in the CDR3. The V and J ends lost 11 bases and 0 bases respectively, with 29 bases between them. From germline, CDR1 is WNHNN and CDR2 SYGVQD (reference sequence). CDR3 DNA sequence: TGCGCCCCCGCGGTAGGGGGTTCTACCGTGGGGTATAGCAATCAGCCCCAGCATTTT. This sequence encodes CAPAVGGSTVGYSNQPQHF.

V and J are TRBV9 and TRBJ2-2; no definite D call. The germline CDR1 and CDR2 sequences are SGDLS and YYNGEE. V lost 3 bases and J 7 bases, leaving 10 bases between the germline ends. This CDR3 has 13 residues. The CDR3 sequence is CASSESMVGELFF. CDR3 bases: TGTGCCAGCAGCGAGTCAATGGTCGGGGAGCTGTTTTTT.